The clone carrying this TCR beta chain was found a few times. The germline V gene has CDR1 SGHKS and CDR2 YYEKEE (reference sequence). With 5 bases removed from V and 6 bases from J, the gap between germline ends came to 24 bases. CDR3 size: 16 residues. The sample is drawn from a study of cytomegalovirus exposure and HLA in healthy donors. At the level of the study: The 110 million or so unique TCR beta sequences, from around 200 million T cells, were found by an earlier analysis.

Researchers ran the PCR with 60 Vbeta and 13 Jbeta primers. Method: immunoSEQ multiplex PCR; TCRdb's copy keeps in-frame clones and lacks some. Seen here are some 150,000 clones, under 85% observed once, and the top ten hold approximately 1.8%. Sequenced sample: PBMCs. The TCR comes from a woman younger than 45 in good health and CMV-seronegative. This chain links TRBV5-5 with TRBJ2-7; D is ambiguous. The chain's CDR3 is CASSLRSATTSFEQYF. The DNA of the CDR3 is TGTGCCAGCAGTCTAAGGTCTGCCACGACTTCTTTCGAGCAGTACTTC.